These 20 T cell receptor beta chains were all obtained from the same sample, sequenced in a study of T cells in Graves' hyperthyroidism and ophthalmopathy. The source material, RNA transcripts, was used to amplify TCR beta CDR3 regions. The HTBI primer set drove a first-round RT-PCR of the TCR CDR3. MiXCR was run by TCRdb on the multiplex PCR reads, yielding one entry per CDR3 protein. This table holds about 720,000 distinct CDR3 sequences, roughly a sixth found once. Sequencing input: blood. The receptors derive from a woman aged 45-65 years with Graves' hyperthyroidism that later progressed to Graves' ophthalmopathy.

A word on this clonotype: At one end, the junction sequence differs from germline, possibly due to a read error. The chain joins TRBV5-1 to TRBJ1-5, with 7 bases matching TRBD1. Germline CDR1 is SGHRS and CDR2 is YFSETQ. The CDR3 is 15 amino acids. CDR3 sequence: CASTESGTANQPQHF. The CDR3 DNA reads TGTGCCAGTACCGAATCCGGGACAGCTAATCAGCCCCAGCATTTT.

This clonotype has a count of ten or more. This sequence joins TRBV30 and TRBJ1-1; unclear D gene. The germline V and J ends were trimmed by 4 bases and 2 bases, with 8 bases remaining between them. Germline CDR1 is GTSNPN and CDR2 is SVGIG (reference sequence). The CDR3 runs 12 residues. This CDR3 is CAWTGYNTEAFF. CDR3 in DNA: TGTGCCTGGACTGGGTACAACACTGAAGCTTTCTTT.

This clonotype is a singleton in its sample. The V call is TRBV6-1, the J call TRBJ2-7, with D unclear. Germline CDR1 reads MNHNS; CDR2 reads SASEGT. The CDR3 has 14 residues. The V gene lost 7 bases and the J gene lost 2 bases, with 15 bases spanning the gap. This chain's CDR3 is CASTLHSEPYEQYF. The CDR3 DNA is TGTGCCAGCACCCTACACAGCGAGCCCTACGAGCAGTACTTC.

This clonotype was counted a few times. This chain connects TRBV9 to TRBJ2-1; D might be TRBD2 (6 bases). Germline CDR1 reads SGDLS; CDR2 reads YYNGEE. There are 15 residues in the CDR3. V shed 0 bases and J shed 8 bases, with 15 bases lying between them. CDR3 in amino acids: CASSVELEGVDEQFF. The CDR3 DNA follows: TGTGCCAGCAGCGTAGAGTTGGAGGGAGTGGATGAGCAGTTCTTC.

V is TRBV30 and J is TRBJ2-7; 10 nucleotides agree with TRBD1. With 4 bases clipped from V and 0 bases from J, the junction kept 6 bases outside the gene matches. Germline V gene lookup returns CDR1 GTSNPN and CDR2 SVGIG (reference sequence). The CDR3 is 15 amino acids. In DNA form, the CDR3 reads TGTGCCTGGACCCGGACAGGGGGTGTCTCCTACGAGCAGTACTTC. Amino acids: CAWTRTGGVSYEQYF.

The rearrangement joins TRBV3-1 to TRBJ1-2; D is unclear. This CDR3 contains 16 residues. Germline CDR1 is LGHDT and CDR2 is YNNKEL (reference sequence). V was cut by 1 base and J by 2 bases, with 14 bases left in between. The CDR3 DNA reads TGTGCCAGCAGCCAAGGTAGGGCAGTTCGGAACTATGGCTACACCTTC. Translating it yields CASSQGRAVRNYGYTF.

In its sample, this clonotype was seen a few times. This chain links TRBV20-1 with TRBJ2-2, with D perhaps TRBD2 (7 bases). The V end was cut by 6 bases, the J end by 2 bases, with 19 bases between. This CDR3 is 16 amino acids long. CDR1 DFQATT and CDR2 SNEGSKA come from the germline V gene (reference sequence). CDR3 region: CSALKGGVLNTGELFF. CDR3 coding DNA: TGCAGTGCCCTTAAGGGGGGGGTCTTAAACACCGGGGAGCTGTTTTTT.

J is TRBJ2-5 and V is TRBV7-2, with D perhaps being TRBD1 or TRBD2 (7 bases each). CDR1 SGHTA and CDR2 FQGNSA come from the germline V gene. The CDR3 sequence is 16 residues long. V was cut by 5 bases and J by 7 bases, with 23 bases left in between. CDR3 residues: CASSPQGGGRLGTQYF. DNA of the CDR3: TGTGCCAGCAGCCCCCAGGGGGGGGGGCGGTTGGGGACCCAGTACTTC.

The chain combines TRBV9 with TRBJ1-5; 7 nucleotides line up with TRBD1. Germline V lookup: CDR1 SGDLS, CDR2 YYNGEE. Trimming removed 0 bases from V and 7 bases from J; junction bases left unmatched: 4. This CDR3 is 14 amino acids long. CDR3 nucleotides: TGTGCCAGCAGCGTAGGACAGGGCGGCCAGCCCCAGCATTTT. It codes for CASSVGQGGQPQHF.

This clonotype has just a few counts. The V and J genes are TRBV4-1 and TRBJ1-2; 7 positions match TRBD1. The CDR3 length is 12 residues. V was pared by 3 bases and J by 6 bases, with 1 base of the junction left unmatched. Germline V gene sequence: CDR1 MGHRA, CDR2 YSYEKL. CDR3 in amino acids: CASSQQGDGYTF. CDR3 DNA sequence: TGCGCCAGCAGCCAGCAGGGGGATGGCTACACCTTC.

This clonotype was counted a few times. A much larger clonotype is one base distant, so this may be a read error. The chain combines TRBV11-2 with TRBJ1-1, with 8 nucleotides matching TRBD1. CDR1 is SGHAT, CDR2 FQNNGV, per germline. The CDR3 is 15 amino acids. As DNA, the CDR3 is TGTGCCAGCAGGTACAGGGGGTTAATGAACACTGAAGCTTCCTTT. This sequence encodes CASRYRGLMNTEASF.

This clonotype was observed at least ten times. This rearrangement joins TRBV24-1 to TRBJ1-5, with TRBD1 as a possible D gene (5 bases). V lost 5 bases and J lost 2, with 9 bases in between. CDR3 length equals 14 residues. The germline V gene has CDR1 KGHDR and CDR2 SFDVKD. This CDR3 reads CATSAGAGNQPQHF. The CDR3 nucleotides are TGTGCCACCAGTGCCGGGGCGGGCAATCAGCCCCAGCATTTT.

V usage is TRBV7-9 and J usage is TRBJ2-3, with D possibly TRBD1 on 5 matching bases. The CDR3 is made up of 15 amino acids. V shed 5 bases and J shed 0 bases, with 12 bases lying between them. Germline V gene lookup returns CDR1 SEHNR and CDR2 FQNEAQ (reference sequence). The CDR3 DNA reads as TGTGCCAGCAGCAACCGACAGACTAGCACAGATACGCAGTATTTT. It translates to CASSNRQTSTDTQYF.

This sequence joins TRBV29-1 and TRBJ2-7, with D perhaps TRBD1 (7 bases). V was pared by 7 bases and J by 6 bases, with 19 bases between. CDR1 SQVTM and CDR2 ANQGSEA come from the germline V gene. The CDR3 is 13 amino acids. In nucleotides, the CDR3 is TGCAGCGCTGCCCAGGGGGTAGCGGCCGAGCAGTACTTC. It translates to CSAAQGVAAEQYF.

The chain links TRBV7-9 to TRBJ1-1; no firm D call. Trimming took off 5 bases at V and 1 base at J, with 17 bases between the two ends. CDR1 and CDR2 (germline): SEHNR, FQNEAQ (reference sequence). The CDR3 has 16 amino acids. The CDR3 DNA reads TGTGCCAGCAGCCTCATCTCGGCGAGCTCGAACACTGAAGCTTTCTTT. Translating it yields CASSLISASSNTEAFF.

This clonotype was counted ten times or more. This chain links TRBV11-2 with TRBJ2-7, with no clear D. V was shortened by 1 base and J by 5 bases, with 6 bases between the two germline ends. The germline V gene has CDR1 SGHAT and CDR2 FQNNGV. There are 12 residues in the CDR3. DNA for the CDR3: TGTGCCAGCAGCTTAGCGGCACACGAGCAGTACTTC. It translates to CASSLAAHEQYF.

This clonotype was seen only a few times. The chain recombines TRBV12-3 or TRBV12-4 with TRBJ2-7; perhaps TRBD1 as D (5 bases). Trimming pared 5 bases from V and 1 base from J, leaving 15 bases between. The CDR3 has 15 amino acids. In DNA form, the CDR3 reads TGTGCCAGCAGTACCGCTTTTGGGGCGTCCTACGAGCAGTACTTC. As protein: CASSTAFGASYEQYF.

This sequence joins TRBV27 and TRBJ1-5; TRBD1 might be the D (6 bases). Germline CDR1 and CDR2: MNHEY and SMNVEV (reference sequence). The CDR3 is made up of 14 amino acids. V lost 6 bases and J lost 5, with 14 bases in between. This CDR3 is CASSPRTVHQPQHF. The CDR3 DNA follows: TGTGCCAGCAGCCCACGGACAGTTCATCAGCCCCAGCATTTT.

Ten or more counts support this clonotype. The rearrangement links TRBV5-1 to TRBJ2-5, with 7 positions matching TRBD2. This CDR3 spans 13 amino acids. Germline V lookup: CDR1 SGHRS, CDR2 YFSETQ. V lost 7 bases and J lost 5; bases outside the gene matches: 8. This CDR3 is CASGPLASETQYF. CDR3 sequence (DNA): TGCGCCAGCGGACCACTAGCGAGTGAGACCCAGTACTTC.

This clonotype appeared once. The chain couples TRBV6-2 or TRBV6-3 to TRBJ1-2; 8 bases match TRBD1. The CDR3 is 13 amino acids. The V gene's germline CDR1 is MNHEY and CDR2 SVGEGT. J was trimmed by 5 bases and V by 6 bases; bases with no gene match: 5. As DNA, the CDR3 is TGTGCCAGCAGGGTGACAGGGGAATATGGCTACACCTTC. Its translation: CASRVTGEYGYTF.